This T cell receptor beta chain was profiled in a study of Ad26.COV2.S vaccination and SARS-CoV-2 variants. The study, taken as a whole, reports: Measurements of TCR breadth and depth may have given underestimates of the total T cell responses.

With regard to this clone: The antigen is unknown.

Stated treatment: some 20 received Ad26.COV2.S at low or high dose, single or two shots; about 5 received placebo; per-sample allocation not given. Sampling was done on day 63 after the first vaccine or placebo injection. The vaccine delivered Wuhan-strain SARS-CoV-2 spike through an Ad26 vector. Germline V gene data show CDR1 as MNHEY and CDR2 as SMNVEV (reference sequence). The CDR3 spans 13 residues. V dropped 2 bases and J dropped 3 bases, with 7 bases sitting between them. The assay was immunoSEQ multiplex PCR, and TCRdb's table has in-frame clones only and misses some. The sample includes hundreds of thousands of clones, around 90% of them seen just once.

This clonotype was sampled from a person between 18 and 65 years old who received the Ad26.COV2.S COVID-19 vaccine or a placebo. Sequenced here: peripheral blood, sampled in a trial of Ad26.COV2.S vaccine versus placebo. The rearrangement uses TRBV27 and TRBJ1-1; D call uncertain. The CDR3 is CASSLNGDTEAFF. The CDR3 nucleotides are TGTGCCAGCAGTTTAAACGGAGACACTGAAGCTTTCTTT.